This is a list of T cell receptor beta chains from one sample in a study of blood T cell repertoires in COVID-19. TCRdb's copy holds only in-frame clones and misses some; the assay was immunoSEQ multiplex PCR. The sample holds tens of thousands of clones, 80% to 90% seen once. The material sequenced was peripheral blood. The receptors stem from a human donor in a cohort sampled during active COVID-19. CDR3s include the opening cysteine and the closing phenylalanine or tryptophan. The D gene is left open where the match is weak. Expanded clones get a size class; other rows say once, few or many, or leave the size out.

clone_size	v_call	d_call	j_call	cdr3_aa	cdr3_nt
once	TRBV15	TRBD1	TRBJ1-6	CATSWGQENSPLHF	TGTGCCACCAGCTGGGGACAGGAGAATTCACCCCTCCACTTT
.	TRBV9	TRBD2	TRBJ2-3	CASSVSSGDIADTQYF	TGTGCCAGCAGCGTAAGTAGCGGGGATATCGCAGATACGCAGTATTTT
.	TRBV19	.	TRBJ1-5	CATLQGTRGNQPQHF	TGTGCCACCTTACAGGGTACGCGGGGCAATCAGCCCCAGCATTTT
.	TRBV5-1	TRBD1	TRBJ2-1	CASSPPTGGQNNEQFF	TGCGCCAGCAGCCCTCCAACAGGGGGCCAAAACAATGAGCAGTTCTTC
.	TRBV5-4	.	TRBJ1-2	CASSPGVNYGYTF	TGTGCCAGCAGCCCAGGGGTTAACTATGGCTACACCTTC
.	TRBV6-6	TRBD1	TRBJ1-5	CASSPGTGRTAQHF	TGTGCCAGCAGCCCCGGGACAGGGAGGACTGCCCAGCATTTT
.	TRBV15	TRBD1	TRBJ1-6	CATSREPGQGGSPLHF	TGTGCCACCAGCAGGGAACCGGGACAGGGTGGTTCACCCCTCCACTTT
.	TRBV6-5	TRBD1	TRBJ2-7	CASSPGTGLHEQYF	TGTGCCAGCAGTCCCGGGACAGGGTTACACGAGCAGTACTTC
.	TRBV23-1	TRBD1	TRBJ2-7	CASSHEAGGRYEQYF	TGCGCCAGCAGTCATGAGGCAGGGGGCAGGTACGAGCAGTACTTC
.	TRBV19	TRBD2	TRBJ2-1	CASSWTSGDNEQFF	TGTGCCAGTAGTTGGACTAGCGGAGACAATGAGCAGTTCTTC
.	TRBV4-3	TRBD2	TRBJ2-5	CASSQGSGRLETQYF	TGCGCCAGCAGCCAAGGTAGCGGGAGGTTGGAGACCCAGTACTTC
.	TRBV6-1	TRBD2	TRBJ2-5	CASSGVAGSDRETQYF	TGTGCCAGCAGTGGAGTAGCGGGATCTGACCGAGAGACCCAGTACTTC
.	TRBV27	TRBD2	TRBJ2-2	CASSLGTSGRTGELFF	TGTGCCAGCAGTCTAGGGACTAGCGGGCGTACCGGGGAGCTGTTTTTT
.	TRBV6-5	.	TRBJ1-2	CASSPLGPGGYGYTF	TGTGCCAGCAGTCCCCTCGGACCGGGGGGATATGGCTACACCTTC
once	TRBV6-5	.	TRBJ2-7	CASWLAGTEEQYF	TGTGCCAGTTGGTTGGCGGGAACGGAGGAGCAGTACTTC
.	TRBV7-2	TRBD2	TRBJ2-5	CASTEGLDVETQYF	TGTGCCAGCACCGAGGGACTAGATGTCGAGACCCAGTACTTC
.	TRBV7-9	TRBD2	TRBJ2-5	CASSRLDAGGETQYF	TGTGCCAGCAGCCGCCTAGACGCGGGGGGGGAGACCCAGTACTTC
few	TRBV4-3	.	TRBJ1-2	CASSQGRLIRGYTF	TGCGCCAGCAGCCAAGGTCGTCTCATACGGGGCTACACCTTC